These T cell receptor beta chains were read from a single sample in a study of T cell repertoires in cytomegalovirus infection. TCRdb reprocessed the reads via MiXCR and lists one record per CDR3 protein. Of some 500,000 distinct CDR3 sequences detected, around 40% appear once; the ten largest clones hold 48%. These receptors lack a known antigen. The sample here was cultured PBMCs, taken from culture after CMV antigen stimulation. These receptors came from a human donor in good health (CMV status not recorded). Some clones in this sample may be carry-over from other donors' samples. Each CDR3 is given with its conserved first and last residue. Each record gives: D gene, J gene, clone size, V gene, CDR3 DNA, CDR3 protein. A D gene is named only where the DNA matches it firmly. Expanded clones are given a class, and other clones once, few, many or no size at all.

TRBD1,TRBJ1-5,.,TRBV7-6,TGTGCCAGCAGCCAGGGACAGGGGGCATTAAATCAGCCCCGGCATTTT,CASSQGQGALNQPRHF
.,TRBJ2-7,.,TRBV6-1,TGTGCCAGCAGTCGGACCCCAGGGGGCTCAGGGACTAGGGCGGACGAGCAGTACTTC,CASSRTPGGSGTRADEQYF
.,TRBJ2-6,.,TRBV10-3,TGTGCCATCAGTGAGTCCGAGGGAGGTCCCTCTGGGGCCAACGTCCTGACTTTC,CAISESEGGPSGANVLTF
.,TRBJ1-5,.,TRBV6-1,TGTGCCAGCAGGGAAGACAGTTTCCAGCCCCAGCATTTT,CASREDSFQPQHF
.,TRBJ2-7,many,TRBV7-2,TGTGCCAGCAGCGAAAGTTCAGCGGCCTCCTACGAGCAGTACTTC,CASSESSAASYEQYF
.,TRBJ1-2,.,TRBV7-8,TGTGCCAGCAGCCACAACAGGGTCCCTAACTATGGCTACACCTTC,CASSHNRVPNYGYTF
TRBD2,TRBJ2-5,.,TRBV7-8,TGTGCCAGCAGCTTAAGGGAGCGGGGGGTCCAAGAGACCCAGTACTTC,CASSLRERGVQETQYF
TRBD2,TRBJ2-7,many,TRBV7-2,TGTGCCAGCAGCCAGCGGGGAAACTCCTACGAGCAGTACTTC,CASSQRGNSYEQYF
.,TRBJ1-5,.,TRBV5-6,TGTGCCAGCAGCTTAGGTGGGAGGCTGCAGCCCCAGCATTTT,CASSLGGRLQPQHF
TRBD2,TRBJ2-7,few,TRBV7-2,TGTGCCAGCAGCGGGGGCGGGGGGAACTACGAGCAGTACTTC,CASSGGGGNYEQYF
.,TRBJ2-7,few,TRBV7-9,TGTGCCAGCAGCCAAGGATGGACCTACGAGCAGTACTTC,CASSQGWTYEQYF
.,TRBJ1-5,.,TRBV30,TGTGCCTGGAGTGTATACAGAGATCAGCCCCAGCATTTT,CAWSVYRDQPQHF
.,TRBJ1-1,few,TRBV7-6,TGTGCCAGCAGCTTGGAGGCGGGGGACACTGAAGCTTTCTTT,CASSLEAGDTEAFF
TRBD2,TRBJ2-7,few,TRBV7-2,TGTGCCAGCAGCTTAAGGGAGGGCGGTTACGAGCAGTACTTC,CASSLREGGYEQYF
TRBD2,TRBJ2-5,.,TRBV7-2,TGTGCCAGCAGCTTAAGCGGGAGTGTAGGAGAGACCCAGTACTTC,CASSLSGSVGETQYF
TRBD2,TRBJ2-1,.,TRBV13,TGTGCCAGCAGCTTGCCTACTAGCGGGAGGACCTATGAGCAGTTCTTC,CASSLPTSGRTYEQFF
.,TRBJ1-1,.,TRBV20-1,TGCAGTGCTAGGAGGAGCCGGGGGACGAAAACTTTCTTT,CSARRSRGTKTFF
.,TRBJ1-2,.,TRBV6-2/TRBV6-3,TGTGCCAGCAGCGGGGGGGCACTAACGTACGATGGCTACACCTTC,CASSGGALTYDGYTF
.,TRBJ2-2,few,TRBV7-2,TGTGCCAGCAGCTTAGGGGCGTTTTGGCAGGGAAAACGTACCGGGGAGCTGTTTTTT,CASSLGAFWQGKRTGELFF
.,TRBJ1-6,.,TRBV12-3/TRBV12-4,TGTGCCAGCAGTTTCGGCAAGAGTAGATCACCCCTCCACTTT,CASSFGKSRSPLHF
.,TRBJ2-3,many,TRBV7-2,TGTGCCAGCAGCTTAGCGTATGATACGCAGTATTTT,CASSLAYDTQYF
.,TRBJ2-3,.,TRBV7-2,TGTGCCAGCTCCCCGCGACTAGTTGGGCTTAGCACAGATACGCAGTATTTT,CASSPRLVGLSTDTQYF
.,TRBJ2-7,few,TRBV27,TGTGCCAGCAGTTTTCCCCCCCAACAGTACTTC,CASSFPPQQYF
.,TRBJ2-1,.,TRBV7-2,TGTGCCAGCAGCCCCGGGACCACTCGGGAGCAGTTCTTC,CASSPGTTREQFF
TRBD2,TRBJ2-7,few,TRBV12-3/TRBV12-4,TGTGCCAGCAGCCCCATCCTAGCGGCAGAGCAGTACTTC,CASSPILAAEQYF
.,TRBJ2-2,.,TRBV6-2/TRBV6-3,TGTGCCAGCGTGACTCGGGGAGACACCGGGGAGCTGTTTTTT,CASVTRGDTGELFF
.,TRBJ2-3,many,TRBV7-2,TGTGCCAGCAGCGCAGCGGCGGACCAACAGTATTTT,CASSAAADQQYF
.,TRBJ1-1,few,TRBV7-9,TGTGCCAGCAGACTAGAGGGGGGGAACACTGAAGCTTTCTTT,CASRLEGGNTEAFF